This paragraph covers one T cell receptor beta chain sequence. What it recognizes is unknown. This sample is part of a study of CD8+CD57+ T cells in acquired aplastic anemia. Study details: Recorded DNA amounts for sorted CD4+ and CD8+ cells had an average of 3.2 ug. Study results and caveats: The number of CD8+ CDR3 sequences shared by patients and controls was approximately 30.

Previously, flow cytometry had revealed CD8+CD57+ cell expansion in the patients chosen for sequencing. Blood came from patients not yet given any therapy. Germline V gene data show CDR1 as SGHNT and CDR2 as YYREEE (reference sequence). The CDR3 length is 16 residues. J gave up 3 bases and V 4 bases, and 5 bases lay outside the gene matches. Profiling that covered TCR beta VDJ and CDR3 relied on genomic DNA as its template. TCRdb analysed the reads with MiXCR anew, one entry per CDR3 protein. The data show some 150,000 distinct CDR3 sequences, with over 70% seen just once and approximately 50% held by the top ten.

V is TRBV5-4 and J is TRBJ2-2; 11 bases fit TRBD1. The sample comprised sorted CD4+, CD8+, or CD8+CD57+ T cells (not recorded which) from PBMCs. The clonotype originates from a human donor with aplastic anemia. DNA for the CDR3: TGTGCCAGCAGCAGAGGACAGGGGGCTTACACCGGGGAGCTGTTTTTT. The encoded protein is CASSRGQGAYTGELFF.